A single sample is the source of the 19 T cell receptor beta chains below, sequenced in a study of early T cells in non-severe SARS-CoV-2 infection. Each CDR3 protein gets one entry after TCRdb re-called the 5' RACE reads with MiXCR. Here the sample spans more than 60,000 distinct CDR3 sequences, approximately 13% being singletons. The sample consisted of whole blood. The receptors were gathered from an adult who was a healthcare worker with PCR-confirmed SARS-CoV-2 infection or an uninfected control (not recorded which).

In this sample, this clonotype turned up many times. The V call is TRBV20-1, the J call TRBJ2-3; 9 bases match TRBD2. CDR1 is DFQATT and CDR2 is SNEGSKA in the germline V gene (reference sequence). J was trimmed by 8 bases and V by 0 bases; bases with no gene match: 9. The CDR3 is 15 amino acids. The CDR3 sequence: CSAREGGRASGTQYF. The CDR3 nucleotides read TGCAGTGCTAGAGAGGGCGGGAGGGCCAGCGGTACGCAGTATTTT.

This chain links TRBV5-1 with TRBJ1-3; D remains unclear. The CDR3 runs to 12 residues. Germline CDR1 and CDR2: SGHRS and YFSETQ. V dropped 5 bases and J dropped 0 bases, with 3 bases sitting between them. Here the CDR3 reads CASSDSGNTIYF. The CDR3 DNA reads as TGCGCCAGCAGTGACTCTGGAAACACCATATATTTT.

This clonotype was observed at least ten times. V and J are TRBV29-1 and TRBJ2-7; maybe TRBD2 (5 bases). The CDR3 runs to 10 residues. V shed 0 bases and J shed 9 bases, with 6 bases lying between them. Germline-derived CDR1 and CDR2 are SQVTM and ANQGSEA. The CDR3 bases are TGCAGCGTTGAAGACGGGGTGCAGTACTTC. Translated: CSVEDGVQYF.

This clonotype was picked up a small number of times. V and J are TRBV7-2 and TRBJ2-5, with 10 bases fitting TRBD2. This CDR3 is built from 15 residues. V shed 3 bases and J 4 bases; nucleotides not matched to a gene: 5. CDR1 and CDR2 (germline): SGHTA, FQGNSA. The CDR3 DNA reads TGTGCCAGCAGCTTTCCCCTAGCGGGAGCAGAGACCCAGTACTTC. This gives the protein CASSFPLAGAETQYF.

The chain has TRBV20-1 and TRBJ2-7; 11 bases agree with TRBD2. The CDR3 has 14 amino acids. V dropped 5 bases and J dropped 0; count of bases not matched to a gene: 3. The V gene's germline CDR1 is DFQATT and CDR2 SNEGSKA (reference sequence). The CDR3 sequence: CSAQTSGTSYEQYF. CDR3 DNA sequence: TGCAGTGCTCAGACTAGCGGGACCTCCTACGAGCAGTACTTC.

In its sample, this clonotype was seen many times. The chain carries TRBV28 and TRBJ2-1; D gene uncertain. Trimming removed 8 bases at V and 9 bases at J, with 20 bases between. CDR1 and CDR2 (germline): MDHEN, SYDVKM. This CDR3 is 14 amino acids long. CDR3: CASSMTGPPGEQFF. The CDR3, as DNA: TGTGCCAGCTCCATGACCGGACCCCCCGGTGAGCAGTTCTTC.

Turning to this clonotype: At one boundary the junction diverges from the germline segment, which might be a read error. This rearrangement joins TRBV2 to TRBJ1-1; 9 positions match TRBD1. Germline CDR1 reads SNHLY; CDR2 reads FYNNEI. This CDR3 has 16 amino acids. CDR3 region: CASTEQGARRNTEAFF. The CDR3 coding sequence is TGTGCCAGCACTGAACAGGGGGCGCGGAGAAACACTGAAGCTTTCTTT.

CDR3 nucleotide sequence: TGTGCCACCAGTGGAACCGGGTCTTTCCTTAATCAGCCCCAGCATTTT. It translates to CATSGTGSFLNQPQHF. The rearrangement joins TRBV24-1 to TRBJ1-5, with unresolved D. The CDR3 runs to 16 residues. In germline, CDR1 is KGHDR, CDR2 SFDVKD. The V gene lost 5 bases and the J gene lost 4 bases, with 17 bases spanning the gap.

In this sample, this clonotype turned up many times. The V and J genes are TRBV29-1 and TRBJ2-3, with D possibly matching TRBD1 (5 bases). The V end was cut by 5 bases, the J end by 0 bases, with 12 bases between. The CDR3 is 14 amino acids. CDR1 is SQVTM, CDR2 ANQGSEA, per germline. The DNA for the CDR3 is TGCAGCGTTCCGGACAACCTGAGCACAGATACGCAGTATTTT. Encoded protein: CSVPDNLSTDTQYF.

In this sample, this clonotype turned up a few times. The chain carries TRBV6-2 or TRBV6-3 and TRBJ2-1; TRBD2 might be the D (6 bases). Germline V gene lookup returns CDR1 MNHEY and CDR2 SVGEGT. The CDR3 has 14 amino acids. Trimming removed 6 bases at V and 2 bases at J, with 11 bases between. The CDR3: CASRIGSTYNEQFF. CDR3 sequence (DNA): TGTGCCAGCAGGATCGGGAGTACCTACAATGAGCAGTTCTTC.

The chain couples TRBV28 to TRBJ2-7, with D maybe TRBD1 (6 bases). Deletions cut 8 bases from V and 0 bases from J, with 17 bases between. CDR1 is MDHEN, CDR2 SYDVKM, per germline. The CDR3 has 15 residues. The CDR3 DNA is TGTGCCAGCCTTGGCAGGGACACTTTCTCCTACGAGCAGTACTTC. Protein sequence: CASLGRDTFSYEQYF.

This clonotype was picked up a small number of times. The rearrangement uses TRBV19 and TRBJ2-1; D is undetermined. Germline V CDR1 and CDR2: LNHDA, SQIVND (reference sequence). This CDR3 spans 18 amino acids. Trimming removed 3 bases from V and 0 bases from J, with 18 bases in between. The CDR3 protein is CASSIRADPDSSYNEQFF. Written as DNA, the CDR3 is TGTGCCAGTAGTATTAGGGCCGACCCCGATAGCTCCTACAATGAGCAGTTCTTC.

This clonotype turned up a few times. The gene calls are TRBV12-3 or TRBV12-4 and TRBJ1-6; no definite D call. The length of the CDR3 is 15 residues. Trimming took 5 bases from V and 9 from J, leaving 17 bases between them. The CDR3 nucleotides read TGTGCCAGCAGTCCCGCCTTGGGTAGTGGTTCACCCCTCCACTTT. Residues: CASSPALGSGSPLHF.

The rearrangement joins TRBV19 to TRBJ2-1; 7 positions match TRBD2. CDR3 length equals 13 residues. V shed 10 bases and J 8 bases; nucleotides not matched to a gene: 11. Germline values: CDR1 LNHDA, CDR2 SQIVND (reference sequence). The CDR3 DNA reads as TGTGCCACCACCGGGGCCCGGGGGGATGAGCAGTTCTTC. Its protein is CATTGARGDEQFF.

This clonotype was found a few times. The chain joins TRBV5-1 to TRBJ2-6; unclear D gene. Germline V CDR1 and CDR2: SGHRS, YFSETQ. V was clipped by 0 bases and J by 1 base, with 5 bases between them. This CDR3 has 15 residues. CDR3 region: CASSLVRSGANVLTF. CDR3 nucleotides: TGCGCCAGCAGCTTGGTACGGTCTGGGGCCAACGTCCTGACTTTC. The complete variable domain, with remaining parts taken from reference TRBV5-1 and TRBJ2-6, reads KAGVTQTPRYLIKTRGQQVTLSCSPISGHRSVSWYQQTPGQGLQFLFEYFSETQRNKGNFPGRFSGRQFSNSRSEMNVSTLELGDSALYLCASSLVRSGANVLTFGAGSRLTVL.

This clonotype was found many times. CDR3 DNA: TGTGCCAGCAGCTTGGTTTGGAGAGATACGCAGTATTTT. Protein sequence: CASSLVWRDTQYF. The rearrangement joins TRBV5-5 to TRBJ2-3; D is undetermined. The germline CDR1 and CDR2 sequences are SGHKS and YYEKEE (reference sequence). This CDR3 contains 13 residues. The ends were cut back, 0 bases at V and 5 bases at J, with 7 bases in the middle.

In its sample, this clonotype was seen many times. This chain's CDR3 is CASSSLGQGNSPLHF. CDR3 nucleotide sequence: TGTGCCAGCAGTTCCCTGGGACAGGGGAATTCACCCCTCCACTTT. The gene calls are TRBV6-6 and TRBJ1-6, with 10 positions matching TRBD1. The CDR3 loop spans 15 amino acids. Germline loops: CDR1 MNHNY, CDR2 SVGAGI (reference sequence). J lost 7 bases, V lost 4 bases, and 4 bases had no gene match.

The rearrangement joins TRBV28 to TRBJ1-1; D is unclear. Germline-derived CDR1 and CDR2 are MDHEN and SYDVKM. The CDR3 runs 11 residues. V was clipped by 3 bases and J by 6 bases, with 5 bases between them. The CDR3 protein is CASSFSAEAFF. In DNA, the CDR3 is TGTGCCAGCAGTTTCAGTGCTGAAGCTTTCTTT.

This chain connects TRBV9 to TRBJ1-1; the D is unclear. The CDR3 is 14 residues long. Trimming shortened V by 0 bases and J by 0 bases, and 6 bases separated the two germline ends. Germline V lookup: CDR1 SGDLS, CDR2 YYNGEE. CDR3 amino acids: CASSVGGVNTEAFF. CDR3 nucleotides: TGTGCCAGCAGCGTAGGCGGAGTGAACACTGAAGCTTTCTTT.